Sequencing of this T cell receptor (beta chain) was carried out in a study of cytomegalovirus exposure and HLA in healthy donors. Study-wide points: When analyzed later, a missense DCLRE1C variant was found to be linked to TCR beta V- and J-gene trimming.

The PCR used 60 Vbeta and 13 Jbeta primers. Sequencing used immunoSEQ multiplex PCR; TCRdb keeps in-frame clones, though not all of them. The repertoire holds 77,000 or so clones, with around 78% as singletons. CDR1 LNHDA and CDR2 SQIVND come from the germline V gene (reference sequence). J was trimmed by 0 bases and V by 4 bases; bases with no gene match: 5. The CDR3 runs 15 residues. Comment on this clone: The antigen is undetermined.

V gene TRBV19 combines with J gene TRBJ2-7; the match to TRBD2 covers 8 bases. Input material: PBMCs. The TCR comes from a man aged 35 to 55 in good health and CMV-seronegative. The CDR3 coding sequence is TGTGCCAGTAGTAGCCCTAGCGGGTCCTCCTACGAGCAGTACTTC. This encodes CASSSPSGSSYEQYF.